This entry lists 8 T cell receptor beta chains sequenced from one sample in a study of CD8+ T cells in alopecia areata. It was cDNA, reverse transcribed from extracted RNA, that served as the sequencing template. Using immunoSEQ multiplex PCR, the repertoire was profiled, and TCRdb retains in-frame clones only, with some absent. The table shows fewer than 250,000 clones, with roughly 64% occurring only once. The treatment here: oral pan-JAK inhibitor, 5-10 mg twice daily. Source: CD4+ T cells sorted from blood, taken at week 4, from a patient treated with tofacitinib. These receptors were collected from a human donor with alopecia areata.

V gene TRBV5-4 combines with J gene TRBJ2-7; TRBD1 is a possible D gene (6 bases). V was cut by 4 bases and J by 4 bases, with 9 bases left in between. CDR3 length: 12 residues. Per the germline V gene, CDR1 is SGHNT and CDR2 is YYREEE (reference sequence). The CDR3 coding sequence is TGTGCCAGCAGCCGGGACACGTACGAGCAGTACTTC. Translated, it gives CASSRDTYEQYF.

The V call is TRBV6-5, the J call TRBJ2-7, with D possibly being TRBD2 (5 bases). With 0 bases removed from V and 4 bases from J, the gap between germline ends came to 16 bases. In germline, CDR1 is MNHEY, CDR2 SVGAGI. The CDR3 spans 16 residues. This CDR3 reads CASSYSEIRGHYEQYF. DNA of the CDR3: TGTGCCAGCAGTTACTCGGAGATAAGAGGGCATTACGAGCAGTACTTC.

The J gene is TRBJ1-2, the V gene TRBV11-3; 9 bases agree with TRBD1. The germline V gene encodes CDR1 SGHNT and CDR2 YENEEA. This CDR3 is 14 amino acids long. Trimming at V came to 8 bases and at J to 4 bases, leaving 8 bases not matched to a gene. The CDR3 is CASDTGQGGYGYTF. The CDR3 nucleotides read TGTGCCAGCGACACGGGACAGGGAGGCTATGGCTACACCTTC.

J is TRBJ1-1 and V is TRBV6-5; D ambiguous. Germline V lookup: CDR1 MNHEY, CDR2 SVGAGI. The CDR3 has 14 residues. Between the trimmed V and J ends, which lost 5 bases and 1 base, there was a span of 11 bases. CDR3 loop: CASSPIERNTEAFF. The CDR3 coding sequence is TGTGCCAGCAGTCCAATCGAGAGGAACACTGAAGCTTTCTTT.

The genes are TRBV7-2 and TRBJ2-7; no definite D call. Trimming stripped 1 base from V and 0 bases from J, with 10 bases between. The CDR3 contains 15 residues. The germline gives CDR1 SGHTA, CDR2 FQGNSA. CDR3 loop: CASSLGPPSSYEQYF. In DNA form, the CDR3 reads TGTGCCAGCAGCTTAGGTCCCCCCAGCTCCTACGAGCAGTACTTC. The full variable domain, its missing parts supplied by reference TRBV7-2 and TRBJ2-7, is GAGVSQSPSNKVTEKGKDVELRCDPISGHTALYWYRQSLGQGLEFLIYFQGNSAPDKSGLPSDRFSAERTGGSVSTLTIQRTQQEDSAVYLCASSLGPPSSYEQYFGPGTRLTVT.

The V and J genes are TRBV5-4 and TRBJ2-7; D ambiguous. The CDR3 is 14 amino acids. The germline V and J ends were trimmed by 4 bases and 0 bases, with 11 bases remaining between them. CDR1 SGHNT and CDR2 YYREEE come from the germline V gene (reference sequence). In nucleotides, the CDR3 is TGTGCCAGCAGCGTGGACGGTACCTCCTACGAGCAGTACTTC. This translates into CASSVDGTSYEQYF.

The chain carries TRBV4-3 and TRBJ1-2; D is ambiguous. The CDR3 contains 15 residues. V lost 0 bases, J lost 1 base, and 9 bases lay in between. The germline CDR1 and CDR2 sequences are LGHNA and YSLEER. The CDR3 region has the DNA TGCGCCAGCAGCCAAGATCTTACAGATAACTATGGCTACACCTTC. Translated: CASSQDLTDNYGYTF.

This clone was recorded once. This sequence joins TRBV7-9 and TRBJ2-1; 9 positions match TRBD1. The ends lost 3 bases at V and 2 bases at J; junction bases unmatched: 2. The CDR3 runs 15 residues. The germline CDR1 and CDR2 sequences are SEHNR and FQNEAQ (reference sequence). CDR3 loop: CASSFDRGTYNEQFF. The CDR3 DNA follows: TGTGCCAGCAGCTTCGACAGGGGGACCTACAATGAGCAGTTCTTC.